Included here is one TCR beta chain sequence, with context. It lacks a known antigen. It may be a read error: a sequence one base away is much more abundant. Library prep was done by 5' RACE. The sequencer listed for this sample is Illumina HiSeq 2500. A second roughly 7 to 11 cycle PCR used a sample-barcoded 5' primer and a J-beta primer mix. A unique molecular identifier was introduced onto each TCR beta cDNA molecule by a template-switch 5' adaptor carrying 12 random nucleotides. Each sample yielded at least 3 million CDR3-containing paired-end reads. All of the RNA was converted into first-strand cDNA using the Mint cDNA synthesis kit, with a TRBC-specific oligonucleotide serving as the primer. All cDNA was treated with uracil-DNA glycosylase and then went through a first 18-cycle PCR with the universal primers M1SS and BC2_uni_R. The study's processing was this. For normalization, 1 million high-quality reads, each with a distinct molecular identifier, were randomly selected from each sample. Instead of being binned into consensus sequences, reads with shared molecular identifiers were discarded. CDR3 identification, clonotype clustering and error correction used MiTCR with a Q25 quality threshold and the strictest error-elimination algorithm. A nonparametric unseen species model with Euler transformation was used to estimate a lower bound on total TCR beta diversity. TCRdb cleaned the public reads at Q25 with fastp, built clones with MiXCR and kept in-frame beta chains. One record per CDR3 amino acid sequence lists the most common genes and DNA. V and J calls and clone size were set by TCRdb, not the authors. In this sample the table shows about 930,000 distinct CDR3 sequences, 29% of which occur a single time. The ten top clones hold about 9.4% of the sample.

The sample belongs to a study of blood T cells in healthy people across ages (dated by TCRdb to between 2014 and 2017). About the investigation overall: In model experiments, roughly one uniquely barcoded TCR beta cDNA molecule per two T cells was captured by template switching. The study measured age-related changes in TCR beta repertoire diversity using deep sequencing normalized with unique cDNA molecular identifiers. The donors were split into four age groups: young (average 16 years), middle-aged (roughly 40), aged (roughly 60) and long-lived (approximately 80). The study analyzed two additional independent replicas of 1 million unique cDNA reads from the same blood draw for two donors, one aged 18 to 30 and one aged 80 or older.

What the research found in general, with its limitations: Because the CMV infection status of the donors was unknown, age-related changes in expanded clonotypes may potentially have been confounded. Total diversity estimates from one million sequenced T cells were considered lower bounds and underestimates. Observed TCR beta diversity per million T cells fell roughly linearly with age, and a significant reduction was already apparent by age about 36. Compared with the aged group, more naive CD4+ T cells, fewer expanded clones and increased TCR diversity were shown by the long-lived group, suggesting age selection. A strong correlation was found between observed TCR beta diversity and the percentage of naive T cells measured by flow cytometry. Conclusive comparison of naive and antigen-experienced compartments was prevented by the profiling of bulk unsorted PBMCs.

The 35 to 40 donors, aged about 6 to 90 years, were systemically healthy Caucasian individuals from Russia. About 10 milliliters of peripheral blood were collected from each donor into EDTA-treated Vacutainer tubes. PBMCs were isolated by Ficoll-Paque density-gradient centrifugation, with at least 7 million obtained per sample. Total RNA was extracted from PBMCs with Trizol reagent, with at least 6 micrograms obtained per sample. Naive CD45RAhigh/CD27high T cell percentages were measured by flow cytometry on a PBMC aliquot from every donor. These same data were also listed under a study on T cells of mothers and their children. That second publication adds: Donors were nine systemically healthy Caucasian individuals: three mothers and their six children. cDNA synthesis used all of the extracted RNA, with approximately 1.4 ug of RNA in each 15 ul reaction. In the second PCR, sample barcodes and 2-4 random nucleotides were introduced via the M1S primer. More than 9.5 million TCR beta CDR3 reads were obtained from each mother, and some 3.3 million reads were obtained from each child. TCR recombination output is similarly shaped by thymic selection in related and unrelated pairs, with a minor effect exerted by inherited differences. Normalized repertoire overlap was always slightly but never significantly higher in related than unrelated mother-child pairs. No persistent microchimeric T cell clones were found, with a detection sensitivity of approximately 100 clones per million clonotypes. The study used deep NGS to compare TCR beta repertoires of mothers and children, seeking features distinguishing related mother-child pairs from unrelated individuals. Mothers averaged roughly 40 +/- 4 years of age and children averaged roughly 10 +/- 4 years. After adapters were ligated using NEBNext reagents, the libraries underwent 100+100 nt paired-end sequencing on an Illumina HiSeq 2000. To avoid cross-contamination, the mother libraries and the child libraries were prepared a month apart and sequenced in separate runs. Between about 500,000 and 2,300,000 distinct TCR beta clonotypes were identified per donor. Naive TCR beta clonotypes were estimated from low-frequency clonotypes matched to each donor's FACS-determined naive share, without sorting.

Material: blood. The clonotype comes from a woman in her thirties or forties in good health.

The nucleotide sequence reads as follows: TGCAGTGTTTCCCAAGGGGAGGGGGGCTCCTACAATGAGCAGTTCTTC. Its protein product is CSVSQGEGGSYNEQFF. The V gene is TRBV20-1 and the J gene is TRBJ2-1; the best D guess is TRBD2, with 7 bases matching. CDR1 DFQATT and CDR2 SNEGSKA are derived from the germline V gene (reference sequence). V and J lose 7 bases and 0 bases, and a span of 19 bases separates them. The CDR3 covers 16 residues, taking in both the cysteine and the phenylalanine. Only the CDR3 part of the read is kept: 48 bases, read in frame from the first base.